The 17 T cell receptor beta chains listed next were all sequenced from one sample in a study of blood T cell repertoires in COVID-19. Generated by immunoSEQ multiplex PCR, the TCRdb table keeps only in-frame clones and is missing some. This sample yields about 260,000 clones, of which 75% to 90% are seen a single time; approximately 2% belongs to the top ten. The material sequenced was peripheral blood. The receptors come from a young man with active or convalescent COVID-19.

The chain links TRBV29-1 to TRBJ1-2; D gene unclear. V was cut by 7 bases and J by 8 bases, with 23 bases left in between. The germline V gene encodes CDR1 SQVTM and CDR2 ANQGSEA. This CDR3 comprises 14 residues. The CDR3 DNA reads as TGCAGCGCAGGAACGCGGGGAGACATGGGAGGCTACACCTTC. This codes for CSAGTRGDMGGYTF.

This clone has a single count. The chain is built from TRBV6-6 and TRBJ2-7; 9 positions match TRBD1. This CDR3 is 15 amino acids long. Germline lookup yields CDR1 MNHNY and CDR2 SVGAGI (reference sequence). Trimming took 6 bases from V and 4 from J; bases not matched to a gene: 10. The CDR3 DNA reads as TGTGCCAGCAGCTCACCGGGACAGGGATCGTACGAGCAGTACTTC. Protein sequence: CASSSPGQGSYEQYF.

This rearrangement joins TRBV19 to TRBJ1-2, with a weak D call TRBD1 (5 bases). V lost 3 bases and J lost 8, with 10 bases in between. CDR1 and CDR2 from the germline V gene are LNHDA and SQIVND (reference sequence). This CDR3 spans 12 amino acids. The CDR3 DNA sequence: TGTGCCAGTAGTATTGGGACTGCCGGCTACACCTTC. This codes for CASSIGTAGYTF.

The chain recombines TRBV4-2 with TRBJ2-2, with 12 nucleotides matching TRBD2. The CDR3 loop spans 20 amino acids. The J segment lost 3 bases and the V segment lost 0 bases, leaving 11 bases of the junction unmatched. The germline gives CDR1 LGHNA, CDR2 YNFKEQ. The CDR3 nucleotides read TGTGCCAGCAGCCAAGATCCCCCCCGACTAGCGGGGGCCTACACCGGGGAGCTGTTTTTT. Its protein is CASSQDPPRLAGAYTGELFF.

This clone was found once. This sequence joins TRBV10-1 and TRBJ2-3; a possible D gene is TRBD2 (5 bases). The germline CDR1 and CDR2 sequences are WNHNN and SYGVQD (reference sequence). The ends were cut back, 2 bases at V and 7 bases at J, with 13 bases in the middle. There are 14 residues in the CDR3. Here the CDR3 DNA reads TGCGCCAGCAGTGAGGGAGGTAGCGTGCATACGCAGTATTTT. Translation gives CASSEGGSVHTQYF.

J is TRBJ2-5 and V is TRBV19, with 10 positions matching TRBD1. The V segment lost 6 bases and the J segment 4 bases; nucleotides outside the gene matches: 5. CDR3 length equals 14 residues. Germline V lookup: CDR1 LNHDA, CDR2 SQIVND (reference sequence). The CDR3 reads CASSRRTGGETQYF. CDR3 nucleotide sequence: TGTGCCAGTAGCCGTCGGACAGGGGGAGAGACCCAGTACTTC. The full variable domain, its missing parts supplied by reference TRBV19 and TRBJ2-5, is DGGITQSPKYLFRKEGQNVTLSCEQNLNHDAMYWYRQDPGQGLRLIYYSQIVNDFQKGDIAEGYSVSREKKESFPLTVTSAQKNPTAFYLCASSRRTGGETQYFGPGTRLLVL.

A word on this clone: This sample includes further DNA sequences coding for the same CDR3. The chain has TRBV6-5 and TRBJ2-2, with 9 nucleotides matching TRBD1. This CDR3 comprises 13 residues. Germline V gives CDR1 MNHEY, CDR2 SVGAGI. V was clipped by 9 bases and J by 2 bases; unmatched bases: 1. Here the CDR3 reads CARGQGNTGELFF. Here the CDR3 DNA reads TGTGCCAGGGGACAGGGAAACACCGGGGAGCTGTTTTTT.

The chain has TRBV21-1 and TRBJ2-7; the table's D gene call, TRBD1, was not cross checked with the DNA. TRBV21-1 constitutes a pseudogene. CDR3 length: 16 residues. CDR3 sequence reads: CASSKRVGTAPYEQYF. CDR3 nucleotide sequence: TGTGCCAGCAGCAAAAGGGTCGGGACAGCTCCTTACGAGCAGTACTTC.

The V call is TRBV19, the J call TRBJ1-1; D unresolved. Germline loops: CDR1 LNHDA, CDR2 SQIVND (reference sequence). V lost 1 base and J lost 1, with 16 bases in between. The CDR3 is made up of 17 amino acids. This CDR3 is CASSIGPGNPKNTEAFF. As DNA, the CDR3 is TGTGCCAGTAGTATAGGACCGGGAAATCCAAAGAACACTGAAGCTTTCTTT.

The chain joins TRBV14 to TRBJ2-7, with TRBD1 matching 9 bases. Germline assignment: CDR1 SGHDN and CDR2 FVKESK. J gave up 1 base and V 4 bases, and 2 bases lay outside the gene matches. The CDR3 contains 14 residues. In nucleotides, the CDR3 is TGTGCCAGCAGCCGGGACAGGGCTTCCTACGAGCAGTACTTC. Translating gives CASSRDRASYEQYF.

This rearrangement joins TRBV6-5 to TRBJ1-4; 7 bases agree with TRBD1. Germline assignment: CDR1 MNHEY and CDR2 SVGAGI. Trimming at V came to 4 bases and at J to 5 bases, leaving 4 bases not matched to a gene. This CDR3 has 14 residues. The CDR3 region is CASSSGQLNEKLFF. The CDR3 DNA sequence: TGTGCCAGCAGTTCGGGACAGCTAAATGAAAAACTGTTTTTT.

The chain combines TRBV4-1 with TRBJ1-5, with D unresolved. This CDR3 is built from 15 residues. V was trimmed by 0 bases and J by 3 bases, leaving 9 bases between them. Germline assignment: CDR1 MGHRA and CDR2 YSYEKL. The CDR3 sequence is CASSQDWAPNQPQHF. CDR3 DNA: TGCGCCAGCAGCCAAGATTGGGCCCCCAATCAGCCCCAGCATTTT.

The rearrangement uses TRBV3-1 (or the pseudogene TRBV3-2) and TRBJ1-6, with a tentative D call TRBD1 (5 bases). Germline V gene data show CDR1 as LGHDT and CDR2 as YNNKEL (reference sequence). This CDR3 has 17 residues. V lost 1 base and J 0 bases, leaving 10 bases between the germline ends. CDR3 DNA: TGTGCCAGCAGCCAAGGATACAGGATCTCCTATAATTCACCCCTCCACTTT. This sequence encodes CASSQGYRISYNSPLHF.

The sample holds one count of this clone. V gene TRBV11-2 combines with J gene TRBJ1-3; D call uncertain. Germline V gene data show CDR1 as SGHAT and CDR2 as FQNNGV. V lost 4 bases and J 4 bases, leaving 5 bases between the germline ends. The CDR3 consists of 12 residues. The CDR3 spells CASSSRGNTIYF. The CDR3 nucleotides read TGTGCCAGCAGCTCGCGGGGAAACACCATATATTTT.

This chain joins TRBV27 and TRBJ2-1, with TRBD2 as a possible D gene (6 bases). Trimming left V 5 bases short and J 8 bases short, with 25 bases between. The CDR3 consists of 17 residues. CDR1 is MNHEY and CDR2 is SMNVEV in the germline V gene (reference sequence). For the CDR3, the DNA is TGTGCCAGCAGTACCCAAGCCCGGGCCCTTGGAGGGGATGAGCAGTTCTTC. Protein product: CASSTQARALGGDEQFF.

This sequence joins TRBV7-9 and TRBJ1-1; D uncertain. V lost 4 bases and J 5 bases, leaving 14 bases between the germline ends. Germline CDR1 reads SEHNR; CDR2 reads FQNEAQ (reference sequence). The CDR3 runs 14 residues. The CDR3 here is CASSSPGRVTEAFF. CDR3 coding DNA: TGTGCCAGCAGCTCGCCTGGGAGAGTGACTGAAGCTTTCTTT.

The genes are TRBV19 and TRBJ1-1, with D possibly matching TRBD1 (6 bases). Germline values: CDR1 LNHDA, CDR2 SQIVND (reference sequence). Trimming left V 5 bases short and J 2 bases short, with 21 bases between. There are 17 residues in the CDR3. CDR3 sequence reads: CASSSGTPLTLNTEAFF. In DNA, the CDR3 is TGTGCCAGTAGTTCCGGGACACCCTTGACACTTAACACTGAAGCTTTCTTT.